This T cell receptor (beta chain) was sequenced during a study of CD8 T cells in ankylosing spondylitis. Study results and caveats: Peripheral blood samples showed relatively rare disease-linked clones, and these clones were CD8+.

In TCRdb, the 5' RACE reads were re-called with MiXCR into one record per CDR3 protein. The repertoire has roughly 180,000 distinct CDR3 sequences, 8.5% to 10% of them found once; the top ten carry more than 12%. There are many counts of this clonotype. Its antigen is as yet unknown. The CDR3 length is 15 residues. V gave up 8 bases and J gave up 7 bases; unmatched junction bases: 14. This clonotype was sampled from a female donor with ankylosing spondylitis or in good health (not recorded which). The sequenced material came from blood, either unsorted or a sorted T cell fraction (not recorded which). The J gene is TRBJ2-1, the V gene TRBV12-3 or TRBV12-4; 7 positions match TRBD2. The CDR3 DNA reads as TGTGCCAGCGGGAGGGCTTACCAAGACGTAAATGAGCAGTTCTTC. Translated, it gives CASGRAYQDVNEQFF.